The 14 T cell receptor beta chains reported below all come from one sample, sequenced in a study of blood T cell repertoires in COVID-19 (dated by TCRdb to 2020 to 2021). Receptor amplification or capture employed the immunoSEQ multiplex PCR assay. Drawn from immuneACCESS, this table holds only the in-frame rearrangements with V and J called that TCRdb kept. Clones are partly lost; checked studies trace under half to an unresolved V gene and leave the rest unexplained. This sample holds approximately 350,000 clones; about 89% were observed only once. The ten largest clones represent about 6% of the sample. The material sequenced was peripheral blood. These receptor sequences come from a woman aged 45-59 years with COVID-19, enrolled during active disease.

V is TRBV18 and J is TRBJ1-1, with D possibly TRBD1 on 5 matching bases. The CDR3 loop spans 14 amino acids. Trimming removed 4 bases at V and 2 bases at J, with 11 bases between. The V gene's germline CDR1 is KGHSH and CDR2 LQKENI. The CDR3 loop is CASSLKDSNTEAFF. CDR3 in DNA: TGTGCCAGCTCACTGAAAGACAGTAACACTGAAGCTTTCTTT.

The chain links TRBV27 to TRBJ2-3; unclear D gene. V lost 3 bases and J lost 6, with 7 bases in between. Germline V gene data show CDR1 as MNHEY and CDR2 as SMNVEV (reference sequence). This CDR3 is built from 12 residues. CDR3 in amino acids: CASSFLSDTQYF. CDR3 nucleotide sequence: TGTGCCAGCAGTTTCCTGTCGGATACGCAGTATTTT.

The chain combines TRBV11-2 with TRBJ1-3; 7 bases fit TRBD1. The germline V gene encodes CDR1 SGHAT and CDR2 FQNNGV. The CDR3 spans 16 residues. Losses at the gene ends were 5 bases for V and 0 bases for J; bases not matched to a gene: 7. CDR3 sequence reads: CASSKVGQVSGNTIYF. The CDR3 nucleotides read TGTGCCAGCAGCAAAGTAGGACAGGTCTCTGGAAACACCATATATTTT.

The genes are TRBV27 and TRBJ2-7; D perhaps matches TRBD1 (5 bases). The V end was cut by 6 bases, the J end by 4 bases, with 13 bases between. The CDR3 loop spans 13 amino acids. The germline gives CDR1 MNHEY, CDR2 SMNVEV (reference sequence). CDR3 coding DNA: TGTGCCAGCAGCAACCAGGGTGGGTACGAGCAGTACTTC. Amino acid sequence: CASSNQGGYEQYF.

J is TRBJ2-2 and V is TRBV25-1; 7 nucleotides align to TRBD1. The germline V gene has CDR1 MGHDK and CDR2 SYGVNS. This CDR3 is 17 amino acids long. Trimming took 0 bases from V and 0 from J; bases not matched to a gene: 4. CDR3 sequence reads: CASSEYLTGTNTGELFF. CDR3 nucleotide sequence: TGTGCCAGCAGTGAATACTTGACAGGGACGAACACCGGGGAGCTGTTTTTT. Together with reference TRBV25-1 and TRBJ2-2, the CDR3 gives the full variable domain: EADIYQTPRYLVIGTGKKITLECSQTMGHDKMYWYQQDPGMELHLIHYSYGVNSTEKGDLSSESTVSRIRTEHFPLTLESARPSHTSQYLCASSEYLTGTNTGELFFGEGSRLTVL.

Written as DNA, the CDR3 is TGTGCCAGCAGCTTATTCTGGGGACTAGCGGGAGGAACAGATACGCAGTATTTT. Translation: CASSLFWGLAGGTDTQYF. The chain carries TRBV7-6 and TRBJ2-3; TRBD2 matches at 15 bases. J was trimmed by 3 bases and V by 2 bases; bases with no gene match: 6. This CDR3 region has 18 residues. Germline V CDR1 and CDR2: SGHVS, FNYEAQ.

V and J are TRBV5-6 and TRBJ2-7, with 9 bases matching TRBD1. CDR1 and CDR2 (germline): SGHDT, YYEEEE. This CDR3 spans 16 amino acids. The ends lost 2 bases at V and 3 bases at J; junction bases unmatched: 9. In DNA, the CDR3 is TGTGCCAGCAGCTTTTGGCCCGGGACAGGGATCTACGAGCAGTACTTC. Protein: CASSFWPGTGIYEQYF.

This clone was found once. V is TRBV18 and J is TRBJ2-7; 7 bases agree with TRBD1. CDR1 KGHSH and CDR2 LQKENI come from the germline V gene. The trim removed 5 bases at V and 3 bases at J, leaving 13 bases unmatched. This CDR3 is built from 16 residues. Written as DNA, the CDR3 is TGTGCCAGCTCAACAGCCGTACAGGGGAATCGCTACGAGCAGTACTTC. It encodes CASSTAVQGNRYEQYF.

The chain recombines TRBV30 with TRBJ2-5, with 15 bases fitting TRBD2. The trim removed 1 base at V and 4 bases at J, leaving 4 bases unmatched. CDR3 length equals 16 residues. Germline values: CDR1 GTSNPN, CDR2 SVGIG (reference sequence). CDR3 in amino acids: CAWSGGLAGGPETQYF. The CDR3 DNA reads as TGTGCCTGGAGTGGAGGACTAGCGGGAGGGCCAGAGACCCAGTACTTC.

J is TRBJ2-1 and V is TRBV4-2; 10 nucleotides line up with TRBD2. This CDR3 contains 17 residues. V was clipped by 0 bases and J by 8 bases; unmatched bases: 10. Germline CDR1 reads LGHNA; CDR2 reads YNFKEQ. CDR3 loop: CASSQDWGSGRQDEQFF. The DNA for the CDR3 is TGTGCCAGCAGCCAAGATTGGGGTAGCGGGAGGCAAGATGAGCAGTTCTTC.

The chain uses TRBV28 and TRBJ1-2; TRBD1 matches 8 bases. V lost 6 bases and J lost 4; bases outside the gene matches: 7. The length of the CDR3 is 14 residues. From germline, CDR1 is MDHEN and CDR2 SYDVKM. Here the CDR3 reads CASRSGGPIYGYTF. The CDR3, as DNA: TGTGCCAGCAGATCAGGGGGCCCAATCTATGGCTACACCTTC.

This rearrangement joins TRBV3-1 (or the pseudogene TRBV3-2) to TRBJ2-1; 7 bases agree with TRBD2. This CDR3 is built from 19 residues. Germline V CDR1 and CDR2: LGHDT, YNNKEL (reference sequence). V gave up 4 bases and J gave up 9 bases; unmatched junction bases: 24. The CDR3 is CASSPPANVPGLTPGEQFF. CDR3 nucleotide sequence: TGTGCCAGCAGCCCTCCTGCTAACGTTCCGGGACTAACGCCAGGTGAGCAGTTCTTC.

This clone was seen only a few times. The rearrangement uses TRBV28 and TRBJ2-7; possibly TRBD1 for D (6 bases). The CDR3 totals 18 residues. CDR1 and CDR2 from the germline V gene are MDHEN and SYDVKM. V was pared by 5 bases and J by 3 bases, with 26 bases between. In DNA, the CDR3 is TGTGCCAGCAGTCCCCGGCCAGGGGCAATGCTCGGATTCTACGAGCAGTACTTC. Translation: CASSPRPGAMLGFYEQYF.

The chain uses TRBV4-2 and TRBJ2-7; no clear D gene. The CDR3 is made up of 12 amino acids. From germline, CDR1 is LGHNA and CDR2 YNFKEQ. Trimming pared 4 bases from V and 3 bases from J, leaving 7 bases between. The CDR3 is CASSPGHYEQYF. The CDR3 nucleotides read TGTGCCAGCAGCCCAGGCCACTACGAGCAGTACTTC.